Listed below are T cell receptor beta chains from one sample, sequenced in a study of radiotherapy plus CTLA-4 blockade in lung cancer. Produced via immunoSEQ multiplex PCR; TCRdb's table is partial and in-frame only. The table shows roughly 62,000 clones, with more than 70% occurring only once. The specimen comprised peripheral blood, sampled from a patient treated with radiotherapy plus ipilimumab. The receptors originated from a human donor with non-small cell lung cancer who had a complete response to radiotherapy plus ipilimumab. Both conserved end residues are part of each CDR3. Fields, in order: CDR3 protein, V gene, J gene, clone size. Clone sizes are given selectively: once, few, many, or a class where the clone is expanded.

cdr3_aa: CATKTLGGAYEQYF; v_call: TRBV5-4; j_call: TRBJ2-7; clone_size: .
cdr3_aa: CASAGSGRETQYF; v_call: TRBV5-1; j_call: TRBJ2-5; clone_size: .
cdr3_aa: CASSFGQGDYGYTF; v_call: TRBV27; j_call: TRBJ1-2; clone_size: .
cdr3_aa: CASSLAGSPATQYF; v_call: TRBV6-1; j_call: TRBJ2-5; clone_size: few
cdr3_aa: CASKETSGSPSQQYF; v_call: TRBV11-2; j_call: TRBJ2-7; clone_size: .
cdr3_aa: CASSPHGVGAGYNEQFF; v_call: TRBV28; j_call: TRBJ2-1; clone_size: .
cdr3_aa: CASSYSAQGSSEQYF; v_call: TRBV6-6; j_call: TRBJ2-7; clone_size: .
cdr3_aa: CSVIEGNQPQHF; v_call: TRBV29-1; j_call: TRBJ1-5; clone_size: .
cdr3_aa: CASSKEGTVQSDTQYF; v_call: TRBV2; j_call: TRBJ2-3; clone_size: once
cdr3_aa: CASSENTGLSNQPQHF; v_call: TRBV10-2; j_call: TRBJ1-5; clone_size: .
cdr3_aa: CASSATSGPVYNEQFF; v_call: TRBV5-1; j_call: TRBJ2-1; clone_size: .
cdr3_aa: CASSDAGLGRSTGELFF; v_call: TRBV7-8; j_call: TRBJ2-2; clone_size: .
cdr3_aa: CASSLYGVKLTGANVLTF; v_call: TRBV7-8; j_call: TRBJ2-6; clone_size: .
cdr3_aa: CASSFTGGNQPQHF; v_call: TRBV6-6; j_call: TRBJ1-5; clone_size: .
cdr3_aa: CAWSPWGQAPREQYF; v_call: TRBV30; j_call: TRBJ2-7; clone_size: few
cdr3_aa: CASSPQGGANVLTF; v_call: TRBV7-2; j_call: TRBJ2-6; clone_size: .
cdr3_aa: CASSPTADGYTF; v_call: TRBV2; j_call: TRBJ1-2; clone_size: .
cdr3_aa: CASSIWTNEWDEQFF; v_call: TRBV19; j_call: TRBJ2-1; clone_size: .
cdr3_aa: CASSYEGPTNNSPLHF; v_call: TRBV6-5; j_call: TRBJ1-6; clone_size: .
cdr3_aa: CASRRTSGGSYEQYF; v_call: TRBV28; j_call: TRBJ2-7; clone_size: .
cdr3_aa: CASSTSGRATNEKLFF; v_call: TRBV19; j_call: TRBJ1-4; clone_size: .
cdr3_aa: CASSYSAGFEQYF; v_call: TRBV6-5; j_call: TRBJ2-7; clone_size: .
cdr3_aa: CASSKGSYEQYF; v_call: TRBV7-9; j_call: TRBJ2-7; clone_size: .
cdr3_aa: CASSFKEDYTF; v_call: TRBV28; j_call: TRBJ1-2; clone_size: .
cdr3_aa: CASSIIRGQFF; v_call: TRBV6-6; j_call: TRBJ2-1; clone_size: once
cdr3_aa: CASSEDYPRPSYEQYF; v_call: TRBV2; j_call: TRBJ2-7; clone_size: .
cdr3_aa: CASGRGGNRPYEQYF; v_call: TRBV6-5; j_call: TRBJ2-7; clone_size: .
cdr3_aa: CASSAVKNRGNEQFF; v_call: TRBV11-2; j_call: TRBJ2-1; clone_size: .
cdr3_aa: CASSVDRGGNEQFF; v_call: TRBV6-1; j_call: TRBJ2-1; clone_size: .
cdr3_aa: CASRLREGQPQHF; v_call: TRBV2; j_call: TRBJ1-5; clone_size: .
cdr3_aa: CASSLGQGSNYGYTF; v_call: TRBV5-1; j_call: TRBJ1-2; clone_size: .
cdr3_aa: CASRGQGLSPLHF; v_call: TRBV27; j_call: TRBJ1-6; clone_size: .